This T cell receptor beta chain derives from a study of STAT5B mutations in CD4+ large granular lymphocyte leukemia. Study-wide results and limits: CD4-sorted patient repertoires seemed more clonal than healthy CD4+ repertoires. Without HLA matching, higher CD4+ than CD8+ T-LGLL clonality could reflect small sample size.

Worth noting for this clone: Its antigen remains unknown.

Control samples were healthy donors' buffy coats. Profiling relied on immunoSEQ multiplex PCR, and the TCRdb table lists in-frame clones only, not all of them. The sample includes 37,000 or so clones, roughly nine tenths seen only once; the top ten take roughly 3.4%. Sequenced input: CD4+ T cells from blood buffy coats. The TCR sequence derives from a human donor in good health.

The chain's CDR3 is CASSTSALRGNEQFF. The CDR3 bases are TGTGCCAGCAGTACTAGCGCCCTGAGAGGCAATGAGCAGTTCTTC. The chain carries TRBV27 and TRBJ2-1, with 7 bases matching TRBD2. The CDR3 sequence is 15 residues long. Trimming cost V 5 bases and J 6 bases; bases outside gene matches: 10. The germline gives CDR1 MNHEY, CDR2 SMNVEV (reference sequence).